Presented here are 10 T cell receptor beta chains from one specimen sequenced in a study of control samples from healthy donors and cancer patients. Clones were read by immunoSEQ multiplex PCR, and TCRdb kept only the in-frame ones, dropping some. The sample has about 77,000 clones; approximately 92% are singletons. The sample was blood. The source of these receptors is a woman aged 60-75 years in good health.

The V call is TRBV2, the J call TRBJ1-4, with TRBD1 identical over 10 bases. Germline CDR1 and CDR2: SNHLY and FYNNEI. The V and J ends lost 6 bases and 5 bases, in that order; junction bases with no gene match: 3. The CDR3 spans 14 residues. CDR3: CASRGTGENEKLFF. In DNA form, the CDR3 reads TGTGCCAGCAGGGGGACAGGGGAGAATGAAAAACTGTTTTTT.

This chain uses TRBV2 with TRBJ2-1; D might be TRBD2 (6 bases). The CDR3 spans 13 residues. V shed 1 base and J shed 10 bases, with 11 bases lying between them. CDR1 is SNHLY, CDR2 FYNNEI, per germline. The CDR3 reads CASSEDGGKEQFF. CDR3 coding DNA: TGTGCCAGCAGTGAAGATGGCGGGAAGGAGCAGTTCTTC.

The gene calls are TRBV4-1 and TRBJ1-1; D is uncertain. Deletions cut 1 base from V and 3 bases from J, with 9 bases between. The CDR3 has 14 amino acids. CDR1 and CDR2 from the germline V gene are MGHRA and YSYEKL. The CDR3 sequence is CASSQVLSHTEAFF. As DNA, the CDR3 is TGCGCCAGCAGCCAAGTCCTCAGCCACACTGAAGCTTTCTTT.

The V and J genes are TRBV19 and TRBJ1-5; D may be TRBD1 (5 bases). Germline CDR1 LNHDA, CDR2 SQIVND (reference sequence). This CDR3 is 13 amino acids long. V was trimmed by 3 bases and J by 9 bases, leaving 12 bases between them. CDR3 DNA sequence: TGTGCCAGTAGTATCGCAGGGCAGGGGCCCCAGCATTTT. This encodes CASSIAGQGPQHF.

CDR3 DNA: TGTGCCAGTAGTCCCCGCGGAGGGGCTGGAAACACCATATATTTT. Translating it yields CASSPRGGAGNTIYF. The chain uses TRBV19 and TRBJ1-3; possibly TRBD1 for D (5 bases). Trimming left V 5 bases short and J 2 bases short, with 13 bases between. Germline values: CDR1 LNHDA, CDR2 SQIVND (reference sequence). This CDR3 has 15 residues.

The CDR3 nucleotides read TGTGCCAGCAGCGAACAGGGGTTAGACCAGCCCCAGCATTTT. This codes for CASSEQGLDQPQHF. The rearrangement links TRBV2 to TRBJ1-5, with 7 bases matching TRBD1. Germline CDR1 SNHLY, CDR2 FYNNEI. The CDR3 consists of 14 residues. Germline trimming cut 6 bases from V and 7 bases from J; bases unmatched to any gene: 9.

V and J are TRBV7-9 and TRBJ2-7; perhaps TRBD1 as D (6 bases). Germline CDR1 is SEHNR and CDR2 is FQNEAQ (reference sequence). The CDR3 has 13 amino acids. Trimming removed 4 bases from V and 9 bases from J, with 16 bases in between. The CDR3 bases are TGTGCCAGCAGCTCCCCACAGGGTAGTGGGCAGTACTTC. This gives the protein CASSSPQGSGQYF.

The V gene is TRBV4-1, the J gene TRBJ1-3; weak D call: TRBD1 (5 bases). CDR1 and CDR2 (germline): MGHRA, YSYEKL. V was pared by 2 bases and J by 2 bases, with 16 bases between. This CDR3 has 17 amino acids. The CDR3 reads CASSQTPTANPGNTIYF. CDR3 nucleotide sequence: TGCGCCAGCAGCCAAACCCCGACAGCGAACCCTGGAAACACCATATATTTT.

The chain joins TRBV10-2 to TRBJ2-2; weak D call: TRBD1 (11 bases). The CDR3 contains 18 residues. From germline, CDR1 is WSHSY and CDR2 SAAADI. V was shortened by 5 bases and J by 5 bases, with 24 bases between the two germline ends. The CDR3 sequence is CASSRTGGSSGRTGELFF. The CDR3 DNA sequence: TGCGCCAGCAGTCGGACAGGGGGCTCTAGCGGGAGAACCGGGGAGCTGTTTTTT.

The genes are TRBV18 and TRBJ2-7; TRBD2 agrees at 9 bases. Trimming took 6 bases from V and 0 from J; bases not matched to a gene: 3. The germline gives CDR1 KGHSH, CDR2 LQKENI. The CDR3 has 14 residues. In DNA, the CDR3 is TGTGCCAGCTCGACTAGCGGAAACTCCTACGAGCAGTACTTC. Translated: CASSTSGNSYEQYF.